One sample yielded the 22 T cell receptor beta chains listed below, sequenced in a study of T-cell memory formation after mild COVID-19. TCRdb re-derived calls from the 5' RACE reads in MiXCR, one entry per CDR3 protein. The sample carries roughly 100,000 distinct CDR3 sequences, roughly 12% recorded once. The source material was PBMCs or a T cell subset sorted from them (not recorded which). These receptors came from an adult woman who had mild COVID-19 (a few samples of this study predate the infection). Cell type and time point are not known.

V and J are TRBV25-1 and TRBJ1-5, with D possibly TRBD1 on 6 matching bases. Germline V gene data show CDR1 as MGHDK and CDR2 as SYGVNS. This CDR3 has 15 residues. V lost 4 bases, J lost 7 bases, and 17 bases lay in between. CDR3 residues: CASSGGGQGGQPQHF. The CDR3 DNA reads TGTGCCAGCAGTGGAGGGGGGCAGGGCGGGCAGCCCCAGCATTTT.

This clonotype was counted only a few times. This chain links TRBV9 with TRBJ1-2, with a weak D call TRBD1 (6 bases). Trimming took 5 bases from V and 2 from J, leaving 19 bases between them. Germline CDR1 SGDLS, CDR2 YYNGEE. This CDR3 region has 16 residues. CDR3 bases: TGTGCCAGCAGTGGTCTTGGACGGGACACCAACTATGGCTACACCTTC. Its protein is CASSGLGRDTNYGYTF.

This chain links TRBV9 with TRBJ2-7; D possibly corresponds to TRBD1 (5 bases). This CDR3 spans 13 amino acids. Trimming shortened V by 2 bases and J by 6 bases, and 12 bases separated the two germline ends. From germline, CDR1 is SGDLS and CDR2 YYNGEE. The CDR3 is CASSVSSGSEQYF. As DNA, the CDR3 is TGTGCCAGCAGCGTCTCTTCAGGGTCCGAGCAGTACTTC.

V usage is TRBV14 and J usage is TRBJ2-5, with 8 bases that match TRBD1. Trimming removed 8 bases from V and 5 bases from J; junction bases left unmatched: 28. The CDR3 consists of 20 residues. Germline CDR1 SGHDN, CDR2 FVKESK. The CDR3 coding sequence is TGTGCCAGCTCCCCCGGCGTCCGGGTCAGGGGGCTTTTATTCTTTGAGACCCAGTACTTC. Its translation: CASSPGVRVRGLLFFETQYF.

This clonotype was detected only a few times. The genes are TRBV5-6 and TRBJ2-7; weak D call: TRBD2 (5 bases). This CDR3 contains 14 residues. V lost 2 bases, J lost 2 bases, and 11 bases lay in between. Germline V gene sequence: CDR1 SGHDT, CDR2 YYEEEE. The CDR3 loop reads CASSLRERAYEQYF. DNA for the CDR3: TGTGCCAGCAGCTTAAGAGAGAGGGCCTACGAGCAGTACTTC.

The CDR3 region is CAWSVLGTEQFF. CDR3 DNA: TGTGCCTGGAGTGTGTTGGGTACTGAGCAGTTCTTC. The chain couples TRBV30 to TRBJ2-1; D ambiguous. V lost 0 bases and J 9 bases, leaving 9 bases between the germline ends. The germline gives CDR1 GTSNPN, CDR2 SVGIG (reference sequence). The CDR3 covers 12 residues. Full variable domain (outside the CDR3, taken from reference TRBV30 and TRBJ2-1): SQTIHQWPATLVQPVGSPLSLECTVEGTSNPNLYWYRQAAGRGLQLLFYSVGIGQISSEVPQNLSASRPQDRQFILSSKKLLLSDSGFYLCAWSVLGTEQFFGPGTRLTVL.

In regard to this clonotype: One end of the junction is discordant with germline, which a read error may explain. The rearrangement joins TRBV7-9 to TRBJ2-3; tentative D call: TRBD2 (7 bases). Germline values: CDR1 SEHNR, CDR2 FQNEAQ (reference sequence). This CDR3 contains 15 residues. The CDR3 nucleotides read TGTGCCAGCAGCTTACGCGGGGGCGGCACAGGTACGCAGTATTTT. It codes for CASSLRGGGTGTQYF.

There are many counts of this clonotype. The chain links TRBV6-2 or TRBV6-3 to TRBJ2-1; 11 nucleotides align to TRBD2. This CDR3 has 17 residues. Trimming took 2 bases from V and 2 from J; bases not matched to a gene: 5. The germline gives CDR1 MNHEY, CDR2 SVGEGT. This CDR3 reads CASSYHETSGTYNEQFF. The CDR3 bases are TGTGCCAGCAGTTACCACGAGACTAGCGGGACCTACAATGAGCAGTTCTTC.

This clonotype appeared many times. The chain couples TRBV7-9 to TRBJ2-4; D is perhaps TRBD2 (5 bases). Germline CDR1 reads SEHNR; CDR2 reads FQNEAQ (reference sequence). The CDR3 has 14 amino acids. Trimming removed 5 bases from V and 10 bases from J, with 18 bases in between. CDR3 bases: TGTGCCAGCAGCCCCCGTGAGGGTCCTCCAATTCAGTACTTC. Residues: CASSPREGPPIQYF.

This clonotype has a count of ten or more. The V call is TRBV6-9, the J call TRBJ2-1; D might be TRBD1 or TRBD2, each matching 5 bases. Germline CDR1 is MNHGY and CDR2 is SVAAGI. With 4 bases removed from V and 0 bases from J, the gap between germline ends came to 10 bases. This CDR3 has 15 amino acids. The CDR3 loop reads CASSLEGSSYNEQFF. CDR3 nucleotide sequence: TGTGCCAGCAGTTTAGAGGGGAGCTCCTACAATGAGCAGTTCTTC.

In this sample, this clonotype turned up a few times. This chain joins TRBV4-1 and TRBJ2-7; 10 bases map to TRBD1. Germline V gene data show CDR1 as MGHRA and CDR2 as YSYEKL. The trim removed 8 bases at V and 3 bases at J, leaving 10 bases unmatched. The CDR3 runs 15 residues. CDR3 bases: TGCGCCAGCGCCCTTGCCGGGACAGGGGACTACGAGCAGTACTTC. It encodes CASALAGTGDYEQYF.

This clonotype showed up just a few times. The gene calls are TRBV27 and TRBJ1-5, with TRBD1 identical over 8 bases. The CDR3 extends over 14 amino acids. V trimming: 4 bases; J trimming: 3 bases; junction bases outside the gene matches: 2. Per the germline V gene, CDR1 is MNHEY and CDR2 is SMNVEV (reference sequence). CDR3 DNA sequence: TGTGCCAGCAGTTCGACAGGGGTCAATCAGCCCCAGCATTTT. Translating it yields CASSSTGVNQPQHF.

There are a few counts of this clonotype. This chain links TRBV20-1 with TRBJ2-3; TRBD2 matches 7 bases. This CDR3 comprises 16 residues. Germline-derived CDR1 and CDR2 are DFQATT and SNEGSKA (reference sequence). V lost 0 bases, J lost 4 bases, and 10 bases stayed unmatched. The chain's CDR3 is CSARDRGGGDSDTQYF. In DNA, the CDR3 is TGCAGTGCTAGAGATAGAGGCGGGGGAGACTCAGATACGCAGTATTTT.

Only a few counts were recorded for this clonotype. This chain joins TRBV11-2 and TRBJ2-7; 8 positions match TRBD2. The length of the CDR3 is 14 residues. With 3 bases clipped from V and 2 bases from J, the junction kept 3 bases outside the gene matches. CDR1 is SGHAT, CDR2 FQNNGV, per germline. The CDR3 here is CASSFSGGTYEQYF. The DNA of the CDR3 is TGTGCCAGCAGCTTCTCGGGAGGGACCTACGAGCAGTACTTC.

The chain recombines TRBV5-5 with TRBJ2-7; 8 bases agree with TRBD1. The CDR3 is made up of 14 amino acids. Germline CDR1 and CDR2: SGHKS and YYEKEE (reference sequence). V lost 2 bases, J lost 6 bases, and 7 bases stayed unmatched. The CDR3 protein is CASSFGQGGFEQYF. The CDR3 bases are TGTGCCAGCAGCTTTGGACAGGGTGGTTTCGAGCAGTACTTC.

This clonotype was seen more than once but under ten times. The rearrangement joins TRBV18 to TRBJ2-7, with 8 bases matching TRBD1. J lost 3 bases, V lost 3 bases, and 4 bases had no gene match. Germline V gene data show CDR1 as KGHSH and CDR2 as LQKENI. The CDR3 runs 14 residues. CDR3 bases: TGTGCCAGCTCACCTAGCAGGGGGCACTACGAGCAGTACTTC. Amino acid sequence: CASSPSRGHYEQYF.

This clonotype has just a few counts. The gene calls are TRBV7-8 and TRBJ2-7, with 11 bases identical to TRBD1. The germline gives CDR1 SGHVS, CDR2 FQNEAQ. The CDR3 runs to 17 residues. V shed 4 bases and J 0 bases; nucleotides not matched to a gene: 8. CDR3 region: CASSYGTGGFSSYEQYF. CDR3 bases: TGTGCCAGCAGCTACGGGACAGGGGGTTTCAGCTCCTACGAGCAGTACTTC.

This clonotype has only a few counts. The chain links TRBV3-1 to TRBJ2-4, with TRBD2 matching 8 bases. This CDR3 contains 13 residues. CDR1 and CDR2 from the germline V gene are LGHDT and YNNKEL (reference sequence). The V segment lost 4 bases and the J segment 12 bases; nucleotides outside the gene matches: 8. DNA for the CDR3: TGTGCCAGCAGCCTCCAAACCGGGAGGGATCAGTACTTC. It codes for CASSLQTGRDQYF.

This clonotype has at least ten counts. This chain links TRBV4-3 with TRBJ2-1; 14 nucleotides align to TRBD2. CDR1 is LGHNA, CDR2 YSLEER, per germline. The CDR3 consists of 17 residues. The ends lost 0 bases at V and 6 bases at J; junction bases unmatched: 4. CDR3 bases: TGCGCCAGCAGCCAAGATAGACTAGCGGGAGGGGCCAATGAGCAGTTCTTC. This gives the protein CASSQDRLAGGANEQFF.

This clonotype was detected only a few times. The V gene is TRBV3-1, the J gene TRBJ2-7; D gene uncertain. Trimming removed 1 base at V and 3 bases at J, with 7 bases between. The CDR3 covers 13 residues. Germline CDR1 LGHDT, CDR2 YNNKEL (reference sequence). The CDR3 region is CASSQGINYEQYF. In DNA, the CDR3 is TGTGCCAGCAGCCAAGGTATCAACTACGAGCAGTACTTC.

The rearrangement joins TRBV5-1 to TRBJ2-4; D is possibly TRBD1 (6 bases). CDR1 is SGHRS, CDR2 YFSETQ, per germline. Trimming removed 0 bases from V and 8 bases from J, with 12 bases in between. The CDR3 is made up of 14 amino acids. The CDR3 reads CASSLGQGPDIQYF. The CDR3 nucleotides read TGCGCCAGCAGCTTGGGTCAGGGGCCTGACATTCAGTACTTC.

CDR3 in DNA: TGTGCCAGCAGTCCTCAGTACCATAAAGAGACCCAGTACTTC. It yields the protein CASSPQYHKETQYF. The chain combines TRBV12-3 or TRBV12-4 with TRBJ2-5; D gene ambiguous. The CDR3 is 14 amino acids. Trimming left V 5 bases short and J 3 bases short, with 13 bases between.